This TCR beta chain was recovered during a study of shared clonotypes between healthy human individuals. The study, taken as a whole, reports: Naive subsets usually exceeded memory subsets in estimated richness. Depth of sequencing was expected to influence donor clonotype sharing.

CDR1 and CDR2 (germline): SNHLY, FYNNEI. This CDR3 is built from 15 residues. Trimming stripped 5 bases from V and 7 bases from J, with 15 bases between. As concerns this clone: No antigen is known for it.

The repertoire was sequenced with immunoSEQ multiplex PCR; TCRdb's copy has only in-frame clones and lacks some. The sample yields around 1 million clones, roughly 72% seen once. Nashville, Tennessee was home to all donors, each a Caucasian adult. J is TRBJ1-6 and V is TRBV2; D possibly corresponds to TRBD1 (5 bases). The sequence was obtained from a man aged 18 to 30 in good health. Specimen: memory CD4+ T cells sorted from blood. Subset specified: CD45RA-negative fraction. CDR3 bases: TGTGCCAGCAGTCAGGCTCAGGGCGGCAATTCACCCCTCCACTTT. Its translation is CASSQAQGGNSPLHF. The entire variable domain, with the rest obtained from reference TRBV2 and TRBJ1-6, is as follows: EPEVTQTPSHQVTQMGQEVILRCVPISNHLYFYWYRQILGQKVEFLVSFYNNEISEKSEIFDDQFSVERPDGSNFTLKIRSTKLEDSAMYFCASSQAQGGNSPLHFGNGTRLTVT.